One and the same sample provided the 24 T cell receptor beta chains below, sequenced in a study of blood T cell repertoires in COVID-19. The protocol was immunoSEQ multiplex PCR, while the TCRdb copy is restricted to in-frame clones and leaves out a portion. The sample includes around 140,000 clones, roughly 84% of them seen just once. Material: peripheral blood. The source of these receptors is an elderly woman with acute or convalescent COVID-19.

This chain joins TRBV30 and TRBJ1-1; 10 bases line up with TRBD1. Trimming cost V 2 bases and J 5 bases; bases outside gene matches: 14. CDR1 is GTSNPN, CDR2 SVGIG, per germline (reference sequence). CDR3 length: 17 residues. CDR3 sequence reads: CAWSPGQGRPHGTEAFF. Here the CDR3 DNA reads TGTGCCTGGAGTCCGGGACAGGGGCGTCCCCATGGGACTGAAGCTTTCTTT. The variable domain in full, completed from reference TRBV30 and TRBJ1-1, reads SQTIHQWPATLVQPVGSPLSLECTVEGTSNPNLYWYRQAAGRGLQLLFYSVGIGQISSEVPQNLSASRPQDRQFILSSKKLLLSDSGFYLCAWSPGQGRPHGTEAFFGQGTRLTVV.

In this sample, this clone turned up once. This rearrangement joins TRBV11-2 to TRBJ2-3; TRBD1 matches at 9 bases. The CDR3 extends over 16 amino acids. The J segment lost 5 bases and the V segment lost 4 bases, leaving 10 bases of the junction unmatched. Germline V gene lookup returns CDR1 SGHAT and CDR2 FQNNGV. The CDR3, as DNA: TGTGCCAGCAGCTCCCGGGGGACAGGGAGTGGAGATACGCAGTATTTT. Its translation is CASSSRGTGSGDTQYF.

This sequence joins TRBV18 and TRBJ1-1; 9 bases are shared with TRBD1. CDR3 length: 16 amino acids. V shed 4 bases, J shed 6 bases, and the junction held 12 bases outside the gene matches. CDR1 is KGHSH, CDR2 LQKENI, per germline. The CDR3, as DNA: TGTGCCAGCTCACACAGGACAGGGGCTCGGCGGGCTGAAGCTTTCTTT. Its translation: CASSHRTGARRAEAFF.

This CDR3 reads CAIRKEAGSPYGYTF. The DNA for the CDR3 is TGTGCCATCAGGAAAGAGGCAGGGTCCCCCTATGGCTACACCTTC. The chain carries TRBV10-3 and TRBJ1-2; D might be TRBD1 (5 bases). Per germline, CDR1 ENHRY and CDR2 SYGVKD. The CDR3 consists of 15 residues. V gave up 6 bases and J gave up 4 bases, with 18 bases separating them.

This clone was counted ten times or more. The rearrangement links TRBV6-2 or TRBV6-3 to TRBJ1-1; D gene ambiguous. The germline V and J ends were trimmed by 0 bases and 4 bases, with 18 bases remaining between them. This CDR3 is 17 amino acids long. Germline V gene data show CDR1 as MNHEY and CDR2 as SVGEGT. The CDR3 spells CASSYSGVQFSSTEAFF. The CDR3 DNA sequence: TGTGCCAGCAGTTACTCCGGTGTACAGTTTAGTTCCACTGAAGCTTTCTTT.

The CDR3 protein is CASKGVNSNQPQHF. CDR3 bases: TGTGCCAGTAAAGGGGTCAATAGCAATCAGCCCCAGCATTTT. V is TRBV19 and J is TRBJ1-5; D is possibly TRBD1 (5 bases). The CDR3 has 14 amino acids. V lost 7 bases, J lost 0 bases, and 10 bases lay in between. Germline V CDR1 and CDR2: LNHDA, SQIVND (reference sequence).

This clone was seen only once. The rearrangement links TRBV19 to TRBJ2-1; D might be TRBD1 (6 bases). The CDR3 loop spans 18 amino acids. Germline CDR1 LNHDA, CDR2 SQIVND (reference sequence). Trimming pared 5 bases from V and 6 bases from J, leaving 26 bases between. CDR3 coding DNA: TGTGCCAGTAGTCTCGAGCTGACAGGAAGGTTTGAAGCCAATGAGCAGTTCTTC. The encoded protein is CASSLELTGRFEANEQFF.

The chain is built from TRBV29-1 and TRBJ1-2, with a possible D match to TRBD1 (5 bases). V lost 6 bases and J lost 4, with 12 bases in between. Germline CDR1 and CDR2: SQVTM and ANQGSEA. The CDR3 has 12 residues. CDR3: CSVTGDGYGYTF. CDR3 DNA sequence: TGCAGCGTGACGGGGGATGGCTATGGCTACACCTTC. The entire variable domain, with the rest obtained from reference TRBV29-1 and TRBJ1-2, is as follows: SAVISQKPSRDICQRGTSLTIQCQVDSQVTMMFWYRQQPGQSLTLIATANQGSEATYESGFVIDKFPISRPNLTFSTLTVSNMSPEDSSIYLCSVTGDGYGYTFGSGTRLTVV.

This clone was recorded once. The chain links TRBV7-2 to TRBJ1-5, with D perhaps TRBD1 (6 bases). Germline V gives CDR1 SGHTA, CDR2 FQGNSA. CDR3 length: 16 amino acids. Trimming removed 5 bases at V and 1 base at J, with 15 bases between. In nucleotides, the CDR3 is TGTGCCAGCAGCCCCCTAGGGGGTTGGAGCAATCAGCCCCAGCATTTT. Protein sequence: CASSPLGGWSNQPQHF.

This chain joins TRBV5-5 and TRBJ2-1, with no clear D. The CDR3 is made up of 11 amino acids. Germline CDR1 reads SGHKS; CDR2 reads YYEKEE (reference sequence). V lost 3 bases and J lost 4, with 2 bases in between. The CDR3 here is CASSSYNEQFF. The CDR3 DNA sequence: TGTGCCAGCAGCTCATACAATGAGCAGTTCTTC.

The chain is built from TRBV5-1 and TRBJ2-7; tentative D call: TRBD2 (6 bases). CDR1 is SGHRS and CDR2 is YFSETQ in the germline V gene. Trimming removed 0 bases from V and 6 bases from J, with 10 bases in between. The CDR3 has 13 amino acids. CDR3 bases: TGCGCCAGCAGCTTGGCCTTGGGGGGCGAGCAGTACTTC. It encodes CASSLALGGEQYF.

The CDR3 sequence is CASSRISLAGVYNEQFF. CDR3 sequence (DNA): TGTGCCAGCAGCCGAATTTCCCTAGCGGGGGTATACAATGAGCAGTTCTTC. V and J are TRBV7-8 and TRBJ2-1, with 10 bases identical to TRBD2. The CDR3 contains 17 residues. With 5 bases clipped from V and 4 bases from J, the junction kept 11 bases outside the gene matches. Germline lookup yields CDR1 SGHVS and CDR2 FQNEAQ.

This chain connects TRBV6-5 to TRBJ1-2, with TRBD1 matching 7 bases. The ends lost 7 bases at V and 3 bases at J; junction bases unmatched: 8. Germline-derived CDR1 and CDR2 are MNHEY and SVGAGI. The CDR3 spans 14 residues. CDR3: CASTENRGHYGYTF. The CDR3 DNA sequence: TGTGCCAGCACCGAAAACAGGGGCCACTATGGCTACACCTTC.

The chain combines TRBV5-4 with TRBJ1-3; 11 positions match TRBD1. V lost 4 bases to trimming and J lost 4 bases; unmatched junction nucleotides: 7. Germline-derived CDR1 and CDR2 are SGHNT and YYREEE (reference sequence). This CDR3 region has 16 residues. CDR3 sequence (DNA): TGTGCCAGCAGCGGAGGACAGGGGGCTCTCGGAAACACCATATATTTT. Translation: CASSGGQGALGNTIYF.

Ten or more counts support this clone. The chain links TRBV14 to TRBJ2-3, with D unresolved. The germline gives CDR1 SGHDN, CDR2 FVKESK. The CDR3 is 12 amino acids. Trimming took off 4 bases at V and 2 bases at J, with 4 bases between the two ends. This CDR3 is CASSPFTDTQYF. In DNA, the CDR3 is TGTGCCAGCAGCCCCTTCACAGATACGCAGTATTTT.

This clone was seen a single time. The chain recombines TRBV7-8 with TRBJ1-2, with 8 bases that match TRBD1. The CDR3 is 15 residues long. The germline V gene encodes CDR1 SGHVS and CDR2 FQNEAQ. V trimming: 1 base; J trimming: 7 bases; junction bases outside the gene matches: 8. The CDR3 is CASSLVQTGVGGYTF. CDR3 bases: TGTGCCAGCAGCTTAGTACAGACAGGGGTTGGTGGCTACACCTTC. Using reference TRBV7-8 and TRBJ1-2 for the parts outside the CDR3, the full variable domain is GAGVSQSPRYKVAKRGQDVALRCDPISGHVSLFWYQQALGQGPEFLTYFQNEAQLDKSGLPSDRFFAERPEGSVSTLKIQRTQQEDSAVYLCASSLVQTGVGGYTFGSGTRLTVV.

The chain is built from TRBV6-5 and TRBJ2-7, with TRBD1 matching over 8 bases. This CDR3 region has 14 residues. V trimming: 6 bases; J trimming: 6 bases; junction bases outside the gene matches: 10. Germline V gene lookup returns CDR1 MNHEY and CDR2 SVGAGI. The DNA for the CDR3 is TGTGCCAGCAGACGGACAGGGTTCGGGGTCGAGCAGTACTTC. This sequence encodes CASRRTGFGVEQYF.

The V and J genes are TRBV5-6 and TRBJ2-7; tentatively, D is TRBD2 (5 bases). The germline CDR1 and CDR2 sequences are SGHDT and YYEEEE. The length of the CDR3 is 14 residues. V was shortened by 3 bases and J by 3 bases, with 13 bases between the two germline ends. Here the CDR3 DNA reads TGTGCCAGCAGCTCTTCTCGGCGGGTCTACGAGCAGTACTTC. The encoded protein is CASSSSRRVYEQYF. The whole variable domain, remainder taken from reference TRBV5-6 and TRBJ2-7, is DAGVTQSPTHLIKTRGQQVTLRCSPKSGHDTVSWYQQALGQGPQFIFQYYEEEERQRGNFPDRFSGHQFPNYSSELNVNALLLGDSALYLCASSSSRRVYEQYFGPGTRLTVT.

This rearrangement joins TRBV9 to TRBJ1-2; tentatively, D is TRBD1 (5 bases). Trimming shortened V by 0 bases and J by 8 bases, and 17 bases separated the two germline ends. Germline CDR1 SGDLS, CDR2 YYNGEE. The CDR3 extends over 15 amino acids. The CDR3 loop reads CASSVDMSAGRGYTF. The CDR3 DNA sequence: TGTGCCAGCAGCGTAGATATGAGTGCGGGGCGAGGCTACACCTTC.

The V and J genes are TRBV5-1 and TRBJ2-3; D remains ambiguous. CDR3 length equals 15 residues. The V gene's germline CDR1 is SGHRS and CDR2 YFSETQ. Trimming took 7 bases from V and 2 from J, leaving 17 bases between them. In DNA, the CDR3 is TGCGCCAGCTTGGCGAGCGCCCCAACCACAGATACGCAGTATTTT. It yields the protein CASLASAPTTDTQYF.

This clone occurred once. The CDR3 is CASSISGGVDTQYF. DNA for the CDR3: TGCGCCAGCAGCATCAGCGGGGGGGTGGATACGCAGTATTTT. This chain joins TRBV4-1 and TRBJ2-3; 10 bases are shared with TRBD2. Germline lookup yields CDR1 MGHRA and CDR2 YSYEKL. The CDR3 extends over 14 amino acids. V lost 5 bases to trimming and J lost 6 bases; unmatched junction nucleotides: 5.

As regards this clone: This CDR3 is also generated by other DNA sequences in the sample. This chain links TRBV13 with TRBJ1-2; D gene uncertain. This CDR3 contains 13 residues. V lost 1 base and J 4 bases, leaving 7 bases between the germline ends. Germline loops: CDR1 PRHDT, CDR2 FYEKMQ (reference sequence). CDR3 DNA sequence: TGTGCCAGCAGCTTAGCGTCCTCCTATGGCTACACCTTC. Protein: CASSLASSYGYTF.

CDR3 amino acids: CASSQEGQGAWEQYF. The CDR3 DNA reads as TGCGCCAGCAGCCAAGAAGGACAGGGGGCCTGGGAGCAGTACTTC. J is TRBJ2-7 and V is TRBV4-1, with 11 bases identical to TRBD1. The CDR3 totals 15 residues. The V segment lost 0 bases and the J segment 7 bases; nucleotides outside the gene matches: 5. In germline, CDR1 is MGHRA, CDR2 YSYEKL.

The V call is TRBV5-1, the J call TRBJ2-3; 9 positions match TRBD2. This CDR3 spans 15 amino acids. J gave up 5 bases and V 1 base, and 5 bases lay outside the gene matches. Germline CDR1 and CDR2: SGHRS and YFSETQ. CDR3 protein: CASSLWASGKDTQYF. In DNA form, the CDR3 reads TGCGCCAGCAGCTTGTGGGCTAGCGGGAAAGATACGCAGTATTTT.